This T cell receptor (beta chain) derives from a study of T-cell memory formation after mild COVID-19. Study-level information: Each donor largely had its own TCR clusters.

With regard to this clonotype: Its target is not known.

UMIs and sample barcodes were carried by the TCR alpha and TCR beta cDNA libraries that 5'RACE produced using constant-segment primers. TCRdb redid the calling of the 5' RACE reads with MiXCR, one entry per CDR3 protein. This table has fewer than 400,000 distinct CDR3 sequences, 10% to 15% appearing once. The CDR3 has 13 residues. Germline V gene sequence: CDR1 MNHEY, CDR2 SVGAGI. The germline V and J ends were trimmed by 7 bases and 2 bases, with 11 bases remaining between them. General study findings and limits: Clones shrinking between day 15 and 85 showed a balanced CD4/CD8 split, and those that grew later tilted toward CD4+. The SARS-CoV-2 specificity of second-wave clones reaching peak at day 37 remained unverified.

This rearrangement joins TRBV6-5 to TRBJ1-2; D is undetermined. This receptor was taken from a man in his late teens or twenties who had mild COVID-19 (a few samples of this study predate the infection). Cell type and time point are not known. The specimen sequenced was PBMCs or a T cell subset sorted from them (not recorded which). The CDR3: CASTREANYGYTF. The CDR3 DNA is TGTGCCAGCACTAGGGAGGCGAACTATGGCTACACCTTC.